The 32 T cell receptor beta chains below were found in one sample sequenced in a study of shared clonotypes between healthy human individuals. Method: immunoSEQ multiplex PCR; TCRdb's copy keeps in-frame clones and lacks some. Counted here are 2 million or so clones, 85% to 95% occurring once; the ten biggest clones make up 1.1%. CD8 cells regarded as naive lacked CD45RO, were positively chosen for CCR7, and omitted terminally differentiated effector memory CD45RA+ cells. Sequenced input: naive CD8+ T cells sorted from blood. The origin of the receptors is a young man in good health.

The chain joins TRBV27 to TRBJ1-2, with D possibly matching TRBD1 (5 bases). The germline V gene encodes CDR1 MNHEY and CDR2 SMNVEV (reference sequence). CDR3 length: 14 residues. V dropped 5 bases and J dropped 3 bases, with 13 bases sitting between them. CDR3 sequence (DNA): TGTGCCAGCAGTCGAAGGGGCGCCTACTATGGCTACACCTTC. The encoded protein is CASSRRGAYYGYTF.

The rearrangement joins TRBV6-1 to TRBJ1-5, with D tentatively TRBD1 (6 bases). CDR3 size: 15 residues. The ends were cut back, 1 base at V and 4 bases at J, with 11 bases in the middle. CDR1 and CDR2 (germline): MNHNS, SASEGT. The CDR3 sequence is CASSEVRTVNQPQHF. CDR3 DNA: TGTGCCAGCAGTGAAGTCAGGACAGTGAATCAGCCCCAGCATTTT.

This CDR3 is CASSNNDPGNGYTF. CDR3 nucleotides: TGTGCCAGCAGCAACAACGACCCAGGGAATGGCTACACCTTC. The V call is TRBV5-4, the J call TRBJ1-2, with D maybe TRBD1 (5 bases). Germline assignment: CDR1 SGHNT and CDR2 YYREEE (reference sequence). This CDR3 has 14 residues. V lost 4 bases and J 6 bases, leaving 16 bases between the germline ends.

This clone was counted a single time. The rearrangement links TRBV27 to TRBJ1-5; D is perhaps TRBD1 (6 bases). The V end was cut by 6 bases, the J end by 0 bases, with 18 bases between. This CDR3 comprises 17 residues. Germline assignment: CDR1 MNHEY and CDR2 SMNVEV (reference sequence). This chain's CDR3 is CASRPGAGDYSNQPQHF. For the CDR3, the DNA is TGTGCCAGCAGGCCCGGTGCAGGGGACTATAGCAATCAGCCCCAGCATTTT.

This clone occurred a few times. The rearrangement uses TRBV5-6 and TRBJ1-2, with unresolved D. This CDR3 spans 13 amino acids. Germline values: CDR1 SGHDT, CDR2 YYEEEE. V was cut by 0 bases and J by 7 bases, with 10 bases left in between. CDR3 nucleotide sequence: TGTGCCAGCAGCTTGGGCGAAAGGCCTGGCTACACCTTC. Protein: CASSLGERPGYTF.

CDR3 bases: TGTGCCAGCATCATCAATGGATTTTGGGAGACCCAGTACTTC. Translated: CASIINGFWETQYF. The chain employs TRBV5-6 and TRBJ2-5; D is unresolved. CDR1 and CDR2 from the germline V gene are SGHDT and YYEEEE. The CDR3 runs to 14 residues. V was shortened by 6 bases and J by 5 bases, with 17 bases between the two germline ends.

The CDR3 DNA reads TGTGCCAGCAGCCCCGCGTACGGGATAGACGAGCAGTACTTC. Its protein product is CASSPAYGIDEQYF. The V and J genes are TRBV7-9 and TRBJ2-7, with D possibly being TRBD2 (5 bases). The V and J ends lost 5 bases and 5 bases respectively, with 16 bases between them. Germline V gene data show CDR1 as SEHNR and CDR2 as FQNEAQ (reference sequence). The CDR3 covers 14 residues.

On this clone: The sample carries other DNA sequences with the same CDR3. This chain joins TRBV4-3 and TRBJ2-1; TRBD2 matches at 7 bases. CDR1 is LGHNA and CDR2 is YSLEER in the germline V gene. The CDR3 runs 16 residues. The V and J ends lost 0 bases and 5 bases, in that order; junction bases with no gene match: 7. The CDR3 reads CASSQDILAEDNEQFF. CDR3 DNA sequence: TGCGCCAGCAGCCAAGATATCCTAGCGGAGGACAATGAGCAGTTCTTC.

Remarks on this clone: One end of the junction fails to match germline, which may point to a read error. J is TRBJ2-3 and V is TRBV7-7; D gene ambiguous. CDR1 and CDR2 (germline): SSHAT, FNYEAQ (reference sequence). This CDR3 comprises 14 residues. The DNA for the CDR3 is TGTGCTAGCAGCTTAGCCGGCGCCACAGATACGCAGTATTTT. Amino acids: CASSLAGATDTQYF.

This chain joins TRBV6-1 and TRBJ2-7; 10 bases match TRBD2. J gave up 2 bases and V 2 bases, and 6 bases lay outside the gene matches. The CDR3 is 16 residues long. The germline V gene has CDR1 MNHNS and CDR2 SASEGT. CDR3 nucleotides: TGTGCCAGCAGTGAAATTAGCGGGGGGAAGACCTACGAGCAGTACTTC. It yields the protein CASSEISGGKTYEQYF.

The chain links TRBV7-9 to TRBJ1-1; D possibly corresponds to TRBD1 (6 bases). The ends were cut back, 5 bases at V and 3 bases at J, with 16 bases in the middle. Germline V gene lookup returns CDR1 SEHNR and CDR2 FQNEAQ (reference sequence). This CDR3 is 15 amino acids long. CDR3 nucleotides: TGTGCCAGCAGCCCTAGACAGGTCCCGGACACTGAAGCTTTCTTT. It specifies CASSPRQVPDTEAFF.

This chain connects TRBV4-2 to TRBJ1-1; D is possibly TRBD1 (6 bases). The V and J ends lost 1 base and 1 base respectively, with 13 bases between them. CDR1 is LGHNA and CDR2 is YNFKEQ in the germline V gene. The CDR3 is made up of 16 amino acids. The CDR3 is CASSQVPAGENTEAFF. For the CDR3, the DNA is TGTGCCAGCAGCCAAGTCCCGGCAGGGGAGAACACTGAAGCTTTCTTT.

This sequence joins TRBV27 and TRBJ2-3; the match to TRBD1 covers 8 bases. J was trimmed by 0 bases and V by 4 bases; bases with no gene match: 12. Germline V gives CDR1 MNHEY, CDR2 SMNVEV (reference sequence). The CDR3 extends over 18 amino acids. The CDR3 region is CASSSLTRTGSSTDTQYF. Here the CDR3 DNA reads TGTGCCAGCAGTTCGTTGACGAGGACAGGGTCTAGCACAGATACGCAGTATTTT.

The chain links TRBV5-4 to TRBJ2-5; TRBD1 agrees at 7 bases. This CDR3 is built from 15 residues. The ends lost 2 bases at V and 1 base at J; junction bases unmatched: 5. Germline values: CDR1 SGHNT, CDR2 YYREEE (reference sequence). CDR3: CASSFKGALQETQYF. In DNA form, the CDR3 reads TGTGCCAGCAGCTTCAAGGGGGCACTCCAAGAGACCCAGTACTTC.

A remark on this clone: The same CDR3 is also encoded by other DNA sequences in this sample. V gene TRBV28 combines with J gene TRBJ1-1, with a possible D match to TRBD1 (5 bases). The CDR3 has 13 amino acids. Per the germline V gene, CDR1 is MDHEN and CDR2 is SYDVKM. Trimming removed 5 bases from V and 5 bases from J, with 12 bases in between. CDR3 nucleotide sequence: TGTGCCAGCAGTCCTACGGGGGGAACTGAAGCTTTCTTT. As protein: CASSPTGGTEAFF.

The chain uses TRBV30 and TRBJ2-1; D uncertain. Germline CDR1 is GTSNPN and CDR2 is SVGIG (reference sequence). Trimming removed 0 bases from V and 7 bases from J, with 10 bases in between. The CDR3 spans 13 residues. The CDR3: CAWSVEGLNEQFF. CDR3 nucleotide sequence: TGTGCCTGGAGTGTAGAAGGTTTGAATGAGCAGTTCTTC.

The chain couples TRBV5-1 to TRBJ1-1; no clear D gene. Germline CDR1 is SGHRS and CDR2 is YFSETQ. The CDR3 totals 14 residues. Deletions cut 2 bases from V and 5 bases from J, with 13 bases between. This CDR3 reads CASSLTYGLTEAFF. CDR3 coding DNA: TGCGCCAGCAGCTTAACCTACGGGTTAACTGAAGCTTTCTTT.

The CDR3 sequence: CASSLSRGQGTGELFF. CDR3 DNA sequence: TGTGCCAGCAGCTTATCGAGAGGACAGGGCACCGGGGAGCTGTTTTTT. This rearrangement joins TRBV7-3 to TRBJ2-2; TRBD1 matches 8 bases. CDR3 length: 16 amino acids. The germline V gene has CDR1 SGHTA and CDR2 FQGTGA. Unmatched junction bases numbered 6, after V lost 2 bases and J lost 4 bases.

J is TRBJ2-1 and V is TRBV6-5; TRBD1 matches 7 bases. The V gene end was trimmed by 6 bases and the J gene end by 4 bases; junction bases not matched to a gene: 9. This CDR3 has 15 amino acids. Germline CDR1 is MNHEY and CDR2 is SVGAGI. The DNA for the CDR3 is TGTGCCAGCAGCTCCCCCGGGACAGCATACAATGAGCAGTTCTTC. It yields the protein CASSSPGTAYNEQFF.

V usage is TRBV5-5 and J usage is TRBJ2-7; 10 bases are a match to TRBD2. CDR1 SGHKS and CDR2 YYEKEE come from the germline V gene (reference sequence). V shed 3 bases and J 2 bases; nucleotides not matched to a gene: 2. This CDR3 contains 14 residues. The CDR3 spells CASSWTSGTYEQYF. The CDR3 region has the DNA TGTGCCAGCAGCTGGACTAGCGGTACCTACGAGCAGTACTTC. Based on the CDR3 plus reference TRBV5-5 and TRBJ2-7, the full variable domain is DAGVTQSPTHLIKTRGQQVTLRCSPISGHKSVSWYQQVLGQGPQFIFQYYEKEERGRGNFPDRFSARQFPNYSSELNVNALLLGDSALYLCASSWTSGTYEQYFGPGTRLTVT.

The chain uses TRBV30 and TRBJ2-5, with D perhaps matching TRBD1 (5 bases). The CDR3 spans 15 residues. Germline V gene lookup returns CDR1 GTSNPN and CDR2 SVGIG (reference sequence). Trimming took 3 bases from V and 5 from J, leaving 19 bases between them. In nucleotides, the CDR3 is TGTGCCTGGAGCGCCTGGATGGTGGGGCACGAGACCCAGTACTTC. It translates to CAWSAWMVGHETQYF.

The table lists this clone with a count of one. The chain has TRBV7-9 and TRBJ1-2; 7 bases fit TRBD1. The CDR3 totals 19 residues. After removal of 2 bases from V and 1 base from J, the junction contained 16 bases not matched to a gene. In germline, CDR1 is SEHNR, CDR2 FQNEAQ (reference sequence). CDR3: CASSLSPRDSSFYNYGYTF. DNA for the CDR3: TGTGCCAGCAGCTTATCTCCCAGGGACAGCAGTTTCTATAACTATGGCTACACCTTC. Full variable domain (outside the CDR3, taken from reference TRBV7-9 and TRBJ1-2): DTGVSQNPRHKITKRGQNVTFRCDPISEHNRLYWYRQTLGQGPEFLTYFQNEAQLEKSRLLSDRFSAERPKGSFSTLEIQRTEQGDSAMYLCASSLSPRDSSFYNYGYTFGSGTRLTVV.

The chain couples TRBV25-1 to TRBJ2-3; 10 bases map to TRBD2. With 0 bases clipped from V and 6 bases from J, the junction kept 12 bases outside the gene matches. The CDR3 is 18 amino acids. Germline V CDR1 and CDR2: MGHDK, SYGVNS. The CDR3 is CASSEYPSPSGSADTQYF. As DNA, the CDR3 is TGTGCCAGCAGTGAATATCCCTCCCCTAGCGGGAGCGCCGATACGCAGTATTTT.

This rearrangement joins TRBV19 to TRBJ1-3; 7 nucleotides agree with TRBD1. V lost 5 bases to trimming and J lost 2 bases; unmatched junction nucleotides: 3. Germline values: CDR1 LNHDA, CDR2 SQIVND (reference sequence). CDR3 size: 14 residues. Here the CDR3 DNA reads TGTGCCAGTAGTGCGGGGACAGCTGGAAACACCATATATTTT. It is translated as CASSAGTAGNTIYF.

The CDR3 DNA sequence: TGCAGCGTTGAACTTGGGGCGAACACTGAAGCTTTCTTT. Translation gives CSVELGANTEAFF. V usage is TRBV29-1 and J usage is TRBJ1-1, with D tentatively TRBD1 (5 bases). The CDR3 is 13 amino acids. Trimming pared 2 bases from V and 1 base from J, leaving 8 bases between. CDR1 and CDR2 (germline): SQVTM, ANQGSEA.

This clone was observed a handful of times. The CDR3: CASSQRGVGGNGNTIYF. The CDR3 region has the DNA TGCGCCAGCAGCCAAAGGGGCGTGGGGGGCAATGGAAACACCATATATTTT. The chain links TRBV4-1 to TRBJ1-3, with D possibly matching TRBD1 (6 bases). This CDR3 spans 17 amino acids. V dropped 2 bases and J dropped 3 bases, with 17 bases sitting between them. Germline V gives CDR1 MGHRA, CDR2 YSYEKL.

This chain connects TRBV5-5 to TRBJ1-1, with a possible D match to TRBD1 (5 bases). The V gene's germline CDR1 is SGHKS and CDR2 YYEKEE (reference sequence). Trimming left V 1 base short and J 1 base short, with 14 bases between. The CDR3 sequence is 16 residues long. CDR3 sequence: CASSLRPGIKNTEAFF. CDR3 DNA: TGTGCCAGCAGCTTGCGCCCAGGGATCAAGAACACTGAAGCTTTCTTT.

This chain uses TRBV4-1 with TRBJ2-1; D possibly corresponds to TRBD2 (6 bases). In germline, CDR1 is MGHRA, CDR2 YSYEKL. The CDR3 covers 16 residues. Trimming removed 4 bases at V and 0 bases at J, with 13 bases between. CDR3 nucleotides: TGCGCCAGCAGCCCCAGATTCGGGAGCTCCTACAATGAGCAGTTCTTC. Translating gives CASSPRFGSSYNEQFF.

The chain carries TRBV5-6 and TRBJ1-3, with a possible D match to TRBD1 (6 bases). This CDR3 comprises 14 residues. V dropped 4 bases and J dropped 8 bases, with 16 bases sitting between them. Germline-derived CDR1 and CDR2 are SGHDT and YYEEEE. The CDR3 is CASSTGGGLYTIYF. The CDR3 DNA reads as TGTGCCAGCAGCACCGGCGGGGGGCTGTACACCATATATTTT.

The chain combines TRBV5-4 with TRBJ2-7; 11 bases align to TRBD1. This CDR3 spans 15 amino acids. Trimming removed 4 bases from V and 2 bases from J; junction bases left unmatched: 5. Germline loops: CDR1 SGHNT, CDR2 YYREEE (reference sequence). CDR3 DNA: TGTGCCAGCAGCCCCGGACAGGGGGCCGCCTACGAGCAGTACTTC. Protein sequence: CASSPGQGAAYEQYF.

The chain links TRBV2 to TRBJ1-2; tentative D call: TRBD1 (6 bases). The CDR3 is made up of 15 amino acids. The germline gives CDR1 SNHLY, CDR2 FYNNEI. Deletions cut 3 bases from V and 6 bases from J, with 17 bases between. CDR3 sequence: CASSDRAGVRNGYTF. The CDR3 DNA reads TGTGCCAGCAGTGACCGGGCAGGGGTTAGGAATGGCTACACCTTC.

The chain joins TRBV9 to TRBJ1-1; no reliable D call. The germline V gene encodes CDR1 SGDLS and CDR2 YYNGEE. Trimming stripped 2 bases from V and 5 bases from J, with 22 bases between. The CDR3 runs to 17 residues. This chain's CDR3 is CASSVRSFPEWGTEAFF. The DNA of the CDR3 is TGTGCCAGCAGCGTCCGTAGCTTTCCGGAGTGGGGTACTGAAGCTTTCTTT.